These 20 T cell receptor beta chains were all obtained from the same sample, sequenced in a study of CD8 T cells in ankylosing spondylitis. Using its own MiXCR run on the 5' RACE reads, TCRdb lists one record per CDR3 protein. This table has 340,000 or so distinct CDR3 sequences, roughly 14% appearing once. Sequencing was done on a sample of blood, either unsorted or a sorted T cell fraction (not recorded which). The origin of the receptors is a male donor with ankylosing spondylitis or in good health (not recorded which).

This clonotype was seen ten or more times. The CDR3 is CASSSRTGNYEQYF. The DNA for the CDR3 is TGTGCCAGCAGCTCTCGGACAGGCAACTACGAGCAGTACTTC. The rearrangement uses TRBV7-2 and TRBJ2-7; 7 bases are shared with TRBD1. Germline CDR1 and CDR2: SGHTA and FQGNSA. The trim removed 4 bases at V and 3 bases at J, leaving 6 bases unmatched. The CDR3 sequence is 14 residues long.

The rearrangement links TRBV7-9 to TRBJ2-1; D not resolved. The length of the CDR3 is 13 residues. V was trimmed by 2 bases and J by 5 bases, leaving 7 bases between them. The germline V gene has CDR1 SEHNR and CDR2 FQNEAQ (reference sequence). The CDR3 sequence: CASSLRKDNEQFF. The CDR3 DNA is TGTGCCAGCAGCTTAAGGAAGGACAATGAGCAGTTCTTC.

J is TRBJ1-3 and V is TRBV2, with 11 bases aligning to TRBD1. The CDR3 consists of 14 residues. J gave up 8 bases and V 5 bases, and 5 bases lay outside the gene matches. In germline, CDR1 is SNHLY, CDR2 FYNNEI. CDR3 amino acids: CASSRRGQGDTIYF. In DNA, the CDR3 is TGTGCCAGCAGTCGCAGGGGACAGGGGGACACCATATATTTT.

This rearrangement joins TRBV19 to TRBJ2-5, with D unresolved. V was clipped by 0 bases and J by 7 bases, with 18 bases between them. Germline V gene data show CDR1 as LNHDA and CDR2 as SQIVND (reference sequence). The length of the CDR3 is 16 residues. CDR3 DNA: TGTGCCAGTAGTATAGATAGTAGCCAACCCGGCGGGACCCAGTACTTC. Translating gives CASSIDSSQPGGTQYF.

This clonotype showed up many times. The chain joins TRBV20-1 to TRBJ2-1; 11 bases are shared with TRBD2. J was trimmed by 12 bases and V by 4 bases; bases with no gene match: 5. Germline-derived CDR1 and CDR2 are DFQATT and SNEGSKA (reference sequence). This CDR3 spans 12 amino acids. The CDR3 sequence: CSATIAGGPQFF. The CDR3 bases are TGCAGTGCTACAATAGCGGGAGGGCCGCAGTTCTTC.

This clonotype has a count of ten or more. The J gene is TRBJ1-6, the V gene TRBV6-5; a possible D gene is TRBD1 (5 bases). V was trimmed by 2 bases and J by 11 bases, leaving 16 bases between them. Germline V gene data show CDR1 as MNHEY and CDR2 as SVGAGI. This CDR3 is 15 amino acids long. The CDR3 spells CASSYTGHVKPPLHF. CDR3 sequence (DNA): TGTGCCAGCAGTTACACGGGGCATGTTAAGCCACCCCTCCACTTT.

This clonotype has more than one count but fewer than ten. The rearrangement uses TRBV29-1 and TRBJ1-3; D unclear. The CDR3 has 13 residues. Looked up from germline, CDR1 is SQVTM and CDR2 is ANQGSEA. V was pared by 6 bases and J by 4 bases, with 13 bases between. CDR3 protein: CSVSKDAGNTIYF. The CDR3 DNA follows: TGCAGCGTCTCCAAGGATGCAGGAAACACCATATATTTT.

The V call is TRBV27, the J call TRBJ1-2; D might be TRBD1 (6 bases). Germline loops: CDR1 MNHEY, CDR2 SMNVEV (reference sequence). V shed 3 bases and J shed 5 bases, with 16 bases lying between them. The CDR3 is made up of 15 amino acids. The CDR3 DNA sequence: TGTGCCAGCAGTTTTAAGGGGGTCCTATCTTATGGCTACACCTTC. Its protein product is CASSFKGVLSYGYTF.

V is TRBV5-6 and J is TRBJ2-3; D is unclear. CDR1 is SGHDT and CDR2 is YYEEEE in the germline V gene. This CDR3 has 13 amino acids. V was shortened by 0 bases and J by 7 bases, with 9 bases between the two germline ends. The CDR3: CASSLEPVNTQYF. Here the CDR3 DNA reads TGTGCCAGCAGCTTGGAACCGGTGAATACGCAGTATTTT. The full variable domain, in which reference TRBV5-6 and TRBJ2-3 provide the parts outside the CDR3, is DAGVTQSPTHLIKTRGQQVTLRCSPKSGHDTVSWYQQALGQGPQFIFQYYEEEERQRGNFPDRFSGHQFPNYSSELNVNALLLGDSALYLCASSLEPVNTQYFGPGTRLTVL.

This clonotype showed up many times. The gene calls are TRBV12-3 or TRBV12-4 and TRBJ1-3; D is unclear. The CDR3 is made up of 10 amino acids. V gave up 1 base and J gave up 11 bases, with 3 bases separating them. CDR3 sequence reads: CASSLVSIYF. CDR3 nucleotides: TGTGCCAGCAGTTTAGTCTCCATATATTTT.

This clonotype was detected only a few times. The chain has TRBV20-1 and TRBJ1-1, with unresolved D. V gave up 3 bases and J gave up 7 bases, with 15 bases separating them. The CDR3 totals 13 residues. Per the germline V gene, CDR1 is DFQATT and CDR2 is SNEGSKA (reference sequence). The CDR3 region is CSASSPVEGEAFF. The DNA of the CDR3 is TGCAGTGCTAGTAGCCCAGTGGAAGGTGAAGCTTTCTTT.

This clonotype has only a few counts. V gene TRBV4-1 combines with J gene TRBJ1-2; D remains ambiguous. CDR1 is MGHRA and CDR2 is YSYEKL in the germline V gene. The V end lost 0 bases, the J end lost 2 bases, and 10 bases lay between the germline ends. This CDR3 region has 15 residues. CDR3 protein: CASSQDGQPNYGYTF. The DNA for the CDR3 is TGCGCCAGCAGCCAAGATGGCCAACCCAACTATGGCTACACCTTC.

The rearrangement uses TRBV7-9 and TRBJ1-6, with a tentative D call TRBD1 (5 bases). This CDR3 comprises 16 residues. V lost 1 base to trimming and J lost 10 bases, with 17 bases between them. Germline CDR1 SEHNR, CDR2 FQNEAQ (reference sequence). The CDR3 region is CASSLGPEGLRSPLHF. The CDR3 DNA reads as TGTGCCAGCAGCTTAGGTCCGGAGGGACTTAGGTCACCCCTCCACTTT.

This chain connects TRBV30 to TRBJ2-1; D possibly corresponds to TRBD2 (7 bases). The germline V gene has CDR1 GTSNPN and CDR2 SVGIG (reference sequence). V lost 0 bases and J lost 0, with 12 bases in between. CDR3 length equals 16 residues. The CDR3 DNA is TGTGCCTGGAGTGTACAGGGAGGGAGCTCCTACAATGAGCAGTTCTTC. Translation gives CAWSVQGGSSYNEQFF.

This clonotype has more than one count but fewer than ten. The gene calls are TRBV6-2 or TRBV6-3 and TRBJ2-1; 10 bases align to TRBD2. Germline V gives CDR1 MNHEY, CDR2 SVGEGT. V lost 0 bases and J lost 3; bases outside the gene matches: 2. The CDR3 contains 16 residues. CDR3 amino acids: CASSYSSSGSYNEQFF. The CDR3 region has the DNA TGTGCCAGCAGTTACTCTTCTAGCGGGAGCTACAATGAGCAGTTCTTC.

CDR3 nucleotides: TGTGCCAGCAGCACCCACGGAGCGGGAGTACGAACCGGGGAGCTGTTTTTT. Amino acids: CASSTHGAGVRTGELFF. This chain joins TRBV3-1 and TRBJ2-2, with 8 positions matching TRBD2. Trimming removed 5 bases from V and 5 bases from J; junction bases left unmatched: 13. Germline loops: CDR1 LGHDT, CDR2 YNNKEL (reference sequence). The CDR3 spans 17 residues.

The V and J genes are TRBV2 and TRBJ2-1; TRBD1 aligns across 7 bases. V lost 11 bases and J lost 2; bases outside the gene matches: 21. The CDR3 totals 18 residues. Germline V gene data show CDR1 as SNHLY and CDR2 as FYNNEI. The CDR3 is CAFCLSDFKGTAYNEQFF. For the CDR3, the DNA is TGTGCCTTCTGTTTAAGTGACTTTAAGGGGACAGCCTACAATGAGCAGTTCTTC.

This clonotype was seen more than once but under ten times. V gene TRBV18 combines with J gene TRBJ2-3; D is possibly TRBD2 (5 bases). V was clipped by 7 bases and J by 1 base, with 12 bases between them. The CDR3 loop spans 14 amino acids. CDR1 and CDR2 from the germline V gene are KGHSH and LQKENI. The CDR3 bases are TGTGCCAGCTATCGGGTGAGGGGCACAGATACGCAGTATTTT. Its translation is CASYRVRGTDTQYF. Variable domain in full (rest from reference TRBV18 and TRBJ2-3): NAGVMQNPRHLVRRRGQEARLRCSPMKGHSHVYWYRQLPEEGLKFMVYLQKENIIDESGMPKERFSAEFPKEGPSILRIQQVVRGDSAAYFCASYRVRGTDTQYFGPGTRLTVL.

This clonotype was detected only a few times. The CDR3 DNA reads as TGTGCCAGCACCCAACGGGGCAGGTGGGAGGGGGTCTCCTACGAGCAGTACTTC. It codes for CASTQRGRWEGVSYEQYF. The chain recombines TRBV6-1 with TRBJ2-7, with D possibly being TRBD2 (7 bases). CDR1 MNHNS and CDR2 SASEGT come from the germline V gene. The CDR3 sequence is 18 residues long. Trimming took 7 bases from V and 0 from J, leaving 25 bases between them.

The table lists this clonotype with many counts. The chain is built from TRBV29-1 and TRBJ2-3, with D uncertain. This CDR3 contains 14 residues. The ends were cut back, 1 base at V and 0 bases at J, with 8 bases in the middle. Per the germline V gene, CDR1 is SQVTM and CDR2 is ANQGSEA. Here the CDR3 DNA reads TGCAGCGTTGAAGCACTACCGAGCACAGATACGCAGTATTTT. As protein: CSVEALPSTDTQYF.